The entry that follows covers one T cell receptor (beta chain) sequence. This clonotype was counted only a few times. Its binding antigen is unknown. Within one base of it there is no much larger clone, and no base qualities were kept. The library was built by means of PCR. For sequencing, an Illumina HiSeq 2500 was employed. To reduce PCR and sequencing biases, unique molecular identifiers were incorporated into the TCR beta cDNA libraries. Roughly 0.5 million cDNA molecules were obtained per 1 to 10 million input T cells, so each molecule approximated one T cell. The patient libraries were prepared and sequenced using the same protocol as the earlier healthy control dataset. Samples belonging to the same batch were prepared together, multiplexed and sequenced on a shared HiSeq lane. As for the original processing: MIGEC handled the raw barcoded reads, throwing out single-read molecular identifier groups before consensus assembly and CDR3 extraction. VDJtools was used for post-analysis of the clonotype tables, and diversity was normalized by down-sampling every dataset to the size of the smallest sample. In repertoire overlap clustering, CDR3 amino acid sequences, but not nucleotide sequences, were matched to correct batch-related cross-sample contamination. TCRdb itself trimmed the public reads at Q25 with fastp, ran MiXCR and retained productive beta chains. Each CDR3 protein gets just one entry, which takes the most common genes and DNA from the rows behind it. TCRdb assigned the V and J calls; the authors' analysis was not used. The table for this sample lists 700,000 to 900,000 distinct CDR3 sequences; around 45% of them were counted only once. The ten biggest clones cover approximately 5% of the sample.

The data were obtained in a study of post-analysis software for immune sequencing data (dated by TCRdb to 2013 to 2016). Some background on the complete study: Relapsing-remitting, secondary progressive and progressive-relapsing multiple sclerosis were recorded as disease courses, and subtype annotation was lacking for some patients. The patient repertoires were compared against 11 previously published healthy control repertoires obtained from donors aged 6 to 25 years. A subset of samples was prepared in parallel using single-end sample barcoding, then pooled and co-amplified after Illumina adapter ligation. Study-wide findings and limitations: Direct clustering with F measure revealed strong co-clustering of samples prepared in the same batch, which led to a batch-effect correction. Multiple sclerosis patients had significantly lower normalized Chao1 diversity than controls, a result that suggests substantial peripheral T-cell clonal expansion. Four to six TRBV segments, including TRBV5-6, TRBV5-1 and TRBV20-1, were significantly more frequent in patients than controls. The control group was slightly older than the multiple sclerosis patient group.

To demonstrate the VDJtools post-analysis software, TCR beta repertoires were profiled from the peripheral blood of over ten young patients with multiple sclerosis. The multiple sclerosis patients were children and adolescents ranging in age from roughly 6 to 15 years. The CDR3 has 12 amino acids, counting the end cysteine and phenylalanine. The sequence is cut down to CDR3 DNA, 36 bases in frame from base 1. V gives up 0 bases and J gives up 11 bases, and the segment between their germline ends measures 8 bases. From a lookup of the germline V gene, CDR1 and CDR2 are SGHAT and FQNNGV. The chain couples TRBV11-2 to TRBJ2-1; there is no confident call for the D gene. The sample taken for sequencing was blood. This sequence originates from a girl aged 5-17 years with multiple sclerosis. The sequenced DNA is TGTGCCAGCAGCTTAGATTTTCTTCAGCAGTTCTTC. It is translated as CASSLDFLQQFF. Joined to the reference TRBV11-2 and TRBJ2-1 proteins, this CDR3 gives the full variable domain: EAGVAQSPRYKIIEKRQSVAFWCNPISGHATLYWYQQILGQGPKLLIQFQNNGVVDDSQLPKDRFSAERLKGVDSTLKIQPAKLEDSAVYLCASSLDFLQQFFGPGTRLTVL.